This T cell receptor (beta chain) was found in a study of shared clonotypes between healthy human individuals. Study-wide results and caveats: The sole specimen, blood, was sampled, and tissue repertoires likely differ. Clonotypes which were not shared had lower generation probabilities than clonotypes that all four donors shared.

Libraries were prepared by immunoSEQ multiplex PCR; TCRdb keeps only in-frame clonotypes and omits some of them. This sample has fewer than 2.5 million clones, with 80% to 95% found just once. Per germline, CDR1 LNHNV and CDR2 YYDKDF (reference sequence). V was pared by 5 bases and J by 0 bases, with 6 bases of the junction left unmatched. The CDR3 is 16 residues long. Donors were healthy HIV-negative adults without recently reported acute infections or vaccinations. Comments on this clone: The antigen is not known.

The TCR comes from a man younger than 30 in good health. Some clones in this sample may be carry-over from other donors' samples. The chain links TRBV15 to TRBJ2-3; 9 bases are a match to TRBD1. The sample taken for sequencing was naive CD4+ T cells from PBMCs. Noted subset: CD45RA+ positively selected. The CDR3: CATSQGQGTSTDTQYF. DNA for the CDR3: TGTGCCACCAGCCAAGGACAGGGGACTAGCACAGATACGCAGTATTTT.